One and the same sample provided the 32 T cell receptor beta chains below, sequenced in a study of vaccination effects on CD4 cells after COVID-19. The antigens these receptors bind are not known. Antigen-specific CD4+ T cell clonotypes were called by their expansion after viral peptide-pool culture in ViraFEST. Culture proceeded for nine to ten days, and CD4+ T cells were then isolated. Subjects were given two BNT162b2 or mRNA-1273 vaccine doses. Sequencing used immunoSEQ multiplex PCR; TCRdb keeps in-frame clones, though not all of them. The sample consists of nearly 30,000 clones, roughly 80% of them appearing once. Source: CD4+ T cells from PBMCs cultured with SARS-CoV-2 spike peptides, taken after COVID-19 vaccination. These receptors were taken from a human donor who received a COVID-19 vaccine. Some clones in this sample may be carry-over from other donors' samples.

The chain carries TRBV19 and TRBJ1-5; 8 nucleotides agree with TRBD1. The CDR3 covers 16 residues. V dropped 7 bases and J dropped 6; count of bases not matched to a gene: 14. Germline loops: CDR1 LNHDA, CDR2 SQIVND (reference sequence). The CDR3 loop is CASTPRDRNGGQPQHF. In DNA form, the CDR3 reads TGTGCCAGTACCCCCCGGGACAGGAACGGAGGTCAGCCCCAGCATTTT.

The rearrangement links TRBV3-1 (or the pseudogene TRBV3-2) to TRBJ2-3; TRBD2 matches at 9 bases. Germline V gives CDR1 LGHDT, CDR2 YNNKEL (reference sequence). This CDR3 region has 15 residues. The V segment lost 1 base and the J segment 5 bases; nucleotides outside the gene matches: 4. Here the CDR3 reads CASSQVWRGGDTQYF. CDR3 bases: TGTGCCAGCAGCCAAGTTTGGCGGGGGGGAGATACGCAGTATTTT.

This sequence joins TRBV12-3 or TRBV12-4 and TRBJ1-1; unclear D gene. The V and J ends lost 10 bases and 2 bases respectively, with 14 bases between them. The CDR3 is made up of 13 amino acids. This chain's CDR3 is CATSPVTNTEAFF. The CDR3 DNA sequence: TGTGCCACGAGCCCTGTCACTAACACTGAAGCTTTCTTT.

The chain joins TRBV3-1 (or the pseudogene TRBV3-2) to TRBJ2-2, with 7 bases lining up with TRBD2. The J segment lost 2 bases and the V segment lost 0 bases, leaving 9 bases of the junction unmatched. CDR3 length equals 18 residues. Germline assignment: CDR1 LGHDT and CDR2 YNNKEL (reference sequence). For the CDR3, the DNA is TGTGCCAGCAGCCAAGATCTCCCGACTAGCTCTAACACCGGGGAGCTGTTTTTT. This translates into CASSQDLPTSSNTGELFF.

V and J are TRBV3-1 (or the pseudogene TRBV3-2) and TRBJ1-1; 9 bases map to TRBD1. J lost 5 bases, V lost 5 bases, and 12 bases had no gene match. Per the germline V gene, CDR1 is LGHDT and CDR2 is YNNKEL (reference sequence). The CDR3 has 16 amino acids. The CDR3 loop is CASSYQPGQGWTEAFF. CDR3 bases: TGTGCCAGCAGCTACCAACCGGGACAGGGATGGACTGAAGCTTTCTTT.

V usage is TRBV19 and J usage is TRBJ2-5; tentatively, D is TRBD2 (6 bases). V was clipped by 1 base and J by 9 bases, with 12 bases between them. This CDR3 comprises 13 residues. The V gene's germline CDR1 is LNHDA and CDR2 SQIVND (reference sequence). CDR3 coding DNA: TGTGCCAGTAGTATAGTCGGGGGACCGGCCCAGTACTTC. Protein product: CASSIVGGPAQYF.

The chain employs TRBV5-8 and TRBJ1-5; D unclear. Germline V gene lookup returns CDR1 SGHTS and CDR2 YDEGEE. The CDR3 spans 17 residues. V dropped 7 bases and J dropped 3 bases, with 23 bases sitting between them. The CDR3 DNA reads TGTGCCAGCCGAAAATTGGACGGAATTGGGATCAATCAGCCCCAGCATTTT. Its translation: CASRKLDGIGINQPQHF.

The chain couples TRBV4-1 to TRBJ2-6, with 9 nucleotides matching TRBD1. The germline V gene encodes CDR1 MGHRA and CDR2 YSYEKL. The ends lost 4 bases at V and 0 bases at J; junction bases unmatched: 7. There are 18 residues in the CDR3. The CDR3 nucleotides are TGCGCCAGCAGCCTTGGACAGGGGCCCCTCTCTGGGGCCAACGTCCTGACTTTC. Translating it yields CASSLGQGPLSGANVLTF.

The chain recombines TRBV24-1 with TRBJ2-1, with 7 bases lining up with TRBD2. The V gene end was trimmed by 7 bases and the J gene end by 1 base; junction bases not matched to a gene: 6. This CDR3 is built from 15 residues. Germline lookup yields CDR1 KGHDR and CDR2 SFDVKD. The CDR3 region is CATRGRGESYNEQFF. In nucleotides, the CDR3 is TGTGCCACCAGGGGACGGGGGGAATCCTACAATGAGCAGTTCTTC.

The chain uses TRBV20-1 and TRBJ1-2; D unresolved. V was pared by 3 bases and J by 4 bases, with 3 bases between. The CDR3 contains 10 residues. Germline CDR1 DFQATT, CDR2 SNEGSKA (reference sequence). The CDR3 DNA reads as TGCAGTGCTAGTACCTATGGCTACACCTTC. Translation: CSASTYGYTF.

This CDR3 is CASSRVRNTIYF. CDR3 sequence (DNA): TGTGCCAGCAGCCGGGTTAGAAACACCATATATTTT. The chain joins TRBV3-1 (or the pseudogene TRBV3-2) to TRBJ1-3, with no clear D. V was trimmed by 4 bases and J by 5 bases, leaving 6 bases between them. The CDR3 consists of 12 residues. The V gene's germline CDR1 is LGHDT and CDR2 YNNKEL (reference sequence).

The CDR3 spells CASSYPGVGTEAFF. As DNA, the CDR3 is TGTGCCAGCAGTTACCCCGGGGTGGGCACTGAAGCTTTCTTT. The gene calls are TRBV6-2 or TRBV6-3 and TRBJ1-1; unclear D gene. Germline assignment: CDR1 MNHEY and CDR2 SVGEGT. The CDR3 has 14 amino acids. V gave up 2 bases and J gave up 4 bases, with 11 bases separating them.

In its sample, this clone ranks as medium-sized. The CDR3 region is CASKEASGNTIYF. The DNA for the CDR3 is TGCGCCAGCAAAGAGGCCTCTGGAAACACCATATATTTT. The chain links TRBV5-1 to TRBJ1-3; D is uncertain. Trimming shortened V by 6 bases and J by 0 bases, and 7 bases separated the two germline ends. The CDR3 runs to 13 residues. Germline CDR1 and CDR2: SGHRS and YFSETQ.

The genes are TRBV5-8 and TRBJ1-5; possible D gene TRBD1, 5 bases. Per the germline V gene, CDR1 is SGHTS and CDR2 is YDEGEE. V was trimmed by 4 bases and J by 0 bases, leaving 11 bases between them. CDR3 length: 15 residues. The CDR3 DNA reads as TGTGCCAGCAGCCTAGGGGCCTCTAGCAATCAGCCCCAGCATTTT. Amino acid sequence: CASSLGASSNQPQHF. The variable domain in full, completed from reference TRBV5-8 and TRBJ1-5, reads EAGVTQSPTHLIKTRGQQATLRCSPISGHTSVYWYQQALGLGLQFLLWYDEGEERNRGNFPPRFSGRQFPNYSSELNVNALELEDSALYLCASSLGASSNQPQHFGDGTRLSIL.

V and J are TRBV21-1 and TRBJ1-2. TRBV21-1 is a listed pseudogene. This CDR3 is 14 amino acids long. CDR3 in amino acids: CATEWRLDLYGYTF. The CDR3 DNA follows: TGTGCCACGGAGTGGAGACTAGACCTATATGGCTACACCTTC.

This chain links TRBV4-1 with TRBJ2-3; 7 bases map to TRBD2. This CDR3 is 16 amino acids long. Germline V CDR1 and CDR2: MGHRA, YSYEKL. V was clipped by 1 base and J by 1 base; unmatched bases: 5. The CDR3 nucleotides read TGCGCCAGCAGCCAAGGAGGTCGGGGGGGCACAGATACGCAGTATTTT. It translates to CASSQGGRGGTDTQYF.

V and J are TRBV7-9 and TRBJ2-3; D remains ambiguous. CDR3 length equals 12 residues. The V end was cut by 1 base, the J end by 8 bases, with 7 bases between. Looked up from germline, CDR1 is SEHNR and CDR2 is FQNEAQ (reference sequence). The CDR3 DNA follows: TGTGCCAGCAGCTTAGAGCTTGGTACGCAGTATTTT. It is translated as CASSLELGTQYF.

A word on this clone: Other DNA sequences in this specimen translate into the identical CDR3. The chain employs TRBV24-1 and TRBJ2-1; 9 positions match TRBD1. The V segment lost 3 bases and the J segment 5 bases; nucleotides outside the gene matches: 4. The CDR3 is made up of 15 amino acids. Looked up from germline, CDR1 is KGHDR and CDR2 is SFDVKD. The CDR3, as DNA: TGTGCCACCAGTGATCCGGGACAGGGAGACAATGAGCAGTTCTTC. Protein product: CATSDPGQGDNEQFF.

The table lists this clone with a few counts. The chain uses TRBV19 and TRBJ1-2; D uncertain. CDR3 length: 14 residues. Per the germline V gene, CDR1 is LNHDA and CDR2 is SQIVND (reference sequence). With 5 bases removed from V and 5 bases from J, the gap between germline ends came to 15 bases. The CDR3 loop is CASSDPGSAYGYTF. The CDR3 DNA reads as TGTGCCAGTAGTGACCCGGGCAGCGCGTATGGCTACACCTTC.

The chain uses TRBV5-1 and TRBJ1-5; D gene ambiguous. V was pared by 0 bases and J by 1 base, with 8 bases between. Germline values: CDR1 SGHRS, CDR2 YFSETQ. The CDR3 has 15 amino acids. As DNA, the CDR3 is TGCGCCAGCAGCTTGGAGGGATCGAGCAATCAGCCCCAGCATTTT. This codes for CASSLEGSSNQPQHF.

This rearrangement joins TRBV27 to TRBJ1-1, with 7 bases lining up with TRBD1. The CDR3 has 15 amino acids. From germline, CDR1 is MNHEY and CDR2 SMNVEV (reference sequence). With 3 bases clipped from V and 4 bases from J, the junction kept 8 bases outside the gene matches. This chain's CDR3 is CASSLLLTGRTEAFF. CDR3 in DNA: TGTGCCAGCAGTTTGCTCTTGACAGGGCGCACTGAAGCTTTCTTT.

The chain carries TRBV18 and TRBJ2-3; weak D call: TRBD2 (5 bases). V lost 2 bases, J lost 0 bases, and 6 bases lay in between. This CDR3 is built from 14 residues. CDR1 and CDR2 from the germline V gene are KGHSH and LQKENI. CDR3 region: CASSPSGSTDTQYF. CDR3 DNA sequence: TGTGCCAGCTCACCAAGCGGTAGCACAGATACGCAGTATTTT.

The V call is TRBV6-4, the J call TRBJ2-3; maybe TRBD2 (5 bases). Germline CDR1 MRHNA, CDR2 SNTAGT. The V end was cut by 7 bases, the J end by 2 bases, with 13 bases between. This CDR3 spans 14 amino acids. CDR3 loop: CASTKRENTDTQYF. In DNA form, the CDR3 reads TGTGCCAGCACCAAGAGGGAGAACACAGATACGCAGTATTTT.

This chain links TRBV28 with TRBJ1-4; D not resolved. The V gene lost 6 bases and the J gene lost 8 bases, with 10 bases spanning the gap. Germline V gene sequence: CDR1 MDHEN, CDR2 SYDVKM. The CDR3 spans 12 residues. CDR3 sequence reads: CASRSNLEKLFF. The CDR3, as DNA: TGTGCCAGCAGGTCTAATTTAGAAAAACTGTTTTTT.

The rearrangement links TRBV5-1 to TRBJ2-5, with TRBD1 matching 10 bases. CDR1 and CDR2 from the germline V gene are SGHRS and YFSETQ. This CDR3 region has 17 residues. Unmatched junction bases numbered 14, after V lost 4 bases and J lost 5 bases. Here the CDR3 DNA reads TGCGCCAGCAGCCGCCGGGACAGGGGCATTTTCCGGGAGACCCAGTACTTC. This translates into CASSRRDRGIFRETQYF. Complete variable domain (other parts from reference TRBV5-1 and TRBJ2-5): KAGVTQTPRYLIKTRGQQVTLSCSPISGHRSVSWYQQTPGQGLQFLFEYFSETQRNKGNFPGRFSGRQFSNSRSEMNVSTLELGDSALYLCASSRRDRGIFRETQYFGPGTRLLVL.

This clone is deemed medium-sized (0.01 to 0.1%). CDR3 sequence: CASSQVETAVLQYV. Written as DNA, the CDR3 is TGCGCCAGCAGCCAAGTTGAGACAGCCGTCCTTCAGTACGTC. V usage is TRBV4-1 and J usage is TRBJ2-7; tentatively, D is TRBD1 (5 bases). Trimming pared 1 base from V and 10 bases from J, leaving 17 bases between. Germline CDR1 reads MGHRA; CDR2 reads YSYEKL. This CDR3 spans 14 amino acids.

This clone turned up a few times. The chain has TRBV2 and TRBJ1-1; no definite D call. Trimming shortened V by 2 bases and J by 1 base, and 14 bases separated the two germline ends. Germline values: CDR1 SNHLY, CDR2 FYNNEI. The CDR3 has 16 residues. For the CDR3, the DNA is TGTGCCAGCAGTGAAACCACATTGATTAAGAACACTGAAGCTTTCTTT. This translates into CASSETTLIKNTEAFF.

The gene calls are TRBV5-1 and TRBJ1-1; D is possibly TRBD1 (5 bases). Germline lookup yields CDR1 SGHRS and CDR2 YFSETQ. V shed 2 bases and J shed 3 bases, with 8 bases lying between them. This CDR3 comprises 13 residues. CDR3 amino acids: CASSFGGDTEAFF. In nucleotides, the CDR3 is TGCGCCAGCAGCTTCGGAGGGGACACTGAAGCTTTCTTT.

The chain combines TRBV6-5 with TRBJ2-2; 9 bases line up with TRBD1. The V and J ends lost 5 bases and 5 bases, in that order; junction bases with no gene match: 6. The CDR3 length is 15 residues. Germline V lookup: CDR1 MNHEY, CDR2 SVGAGI. The CDR3 region has the DNA TGTGCCAGCAGTCGGACAGGGGTCGGAACCGGGGAGCTGTTTTTT. It yields the protein CASSRTGVGTGELFF.

This chain links TRBV6-5 with TRBJ2-2; D uncertain. V was cut by 4 bases and J by 1 base, with 10 bases left in between. This CDR3 has 15 amino acids. Germline V gives CDR1 MNHEY, CDR2 SVGAGI. CDR3 coding DNA: TGTGCCAGCAGTTTAAAGGTCATGAACACCGGGGAGCTGTTTTTT. It codes for CASSLKVMNTGELFF.

This clone came up once. V is TRBV5-1 and J is TRBJ1-6; TRBD1 is a possible D gene (5 bases). The CDR3 totals 15 residues. Germline V lookup: CDR1 SGHRS, CDR2 YFSETQ. V lost 4 bases to trimming and J lost 7 bases, with 15 bases between them. The CDR3 coding sequence is TGCGCCAGCAGCATAGTTGGGGACGGGAATTCACCCCTCCACTTT. It codes for CASSIVGDGNSPLHF.

Remarks on this clone: Other DNA variants within this sample encode the same CDR3. The rearrangement joins TRBV6-5 to TRBJ2-5, with 8 positions matching TRBD2. The CDR3 runs to 15 residues. Germline CDR1 reads MNHEY; CDR2 reads SVGAGI. The V gene end was trimmed by 4 bases and the J gene end by 4 bases; junction bases not matched to a gene: 8. The CDR3 protein is CASSSLSGGRETQYF. CDR3 nucleotide sequence: TGTGCCAGCAGTTCCCTAAGCGGGGGAAGAGAGACCCAGTACTTC.